This record looks at one T cell receptor (beta chain) sequence and its context. This sample stems from a study of blood T cell repertoires in COVID-19. This CDR3 region has 10 residues. Looked up from germline, CDR1 is MNHEY and CDR2 is SVGAGI. Using immunoSEQ multiplex PCR, the repertoire was profiled, and TCRdb retains in-frame clones only, with some absent. Of fewer than 200,000 clones listed, more than 85% were seen once; the top ten hold around 23%. The specimen sequenced was PBMCs or T cells enriched from blood (not recorded which). The clonotype was recovered from a woman aged 40 to 49 in a cohort exposed to, infected with or recovered from COVID-19 (not recorded which). This chain links TRBV6-5 with TRBJ2-7, with D possibly TRBD1 on 6 matching bases. CDR3 protein: CHRPGTEQYF. The CDR3 nucleotides are TGTCACCGCCCCGGGACAGAGCAGTACTTC.